This T cell receptor (beta chain) was documented in a study of cytomegalovirus exposure and HLA in healthy donors. Findings of the study overall: In a later analysis, an Asian-associated ancestry cluster reportedly showed fewer N-insertions than the roughly 710-donor mean. Researchers reported in a later analysis that a missense DCLRE1C variant was tied to TCR beta V- and J-gene trimming. The study had only CMV serostatus as immune exposure information.

The PCR employed 60 Vbeta primers together with 13 Jbeta primers. Clones were read by immunoSEQ multiplex PCR, and TCRdb kept only the in-frame ones, dropping some. The table shows 100,000 to 150,000 clones, with roughly 79% occurring only once. This clone was picked up one time. Antigen: not known. Per the germline V gene, CDR1 is SGHTA and CDR2 is FQGTGA. V shed 2 bases and J shed 9 bases, with 11 bases lying between them. The CDR3 is 13 amino acids. The V gene is TRBV7-3, the J gene TRBJ1-5; possible D gene TRBD1, 5 bases. The TCR sequence derives from a boy aged 2 to 10 in good health and CMV-seronegative. Sequenced: PBMCs. The CDR3 here is CASSLEWGGPQHF. The CDR3 bases are TGTGCCAGCAGCTTAGAGTGGGGGGGGCCCCAGCATTTT.